The present T cell receptor (beta chain) was sequenced within a study of cytomegalovirus exposure and HLA in healthy donors. Study-wide context: Approximately 170 million T cells yielded 100 million or so unique TCR beta sequences in earlier analysis. Out of 398 genotyped donors, 81% belonged to the Caucasian-associated ancestry cluster.

Study observations and caveats: The study labeled 150 or so TCR beta chains cytomegalovirus-associated. In a later analysis, 15,000 to 20,000 TCR beta sequences were associated with HLA alleles at 0.05 false discovery rate.

PCR amplification relied on 60 Vbeta primers (plus 13 Jbeta primers). Profiled with immunoSEQ multiplex PCR; TCRdb holds only in-frame clones, not every one. In all, the sample yields some 130,000 clones. The germline V gene encodes CDR1 SGHRS and CDR2 YFSETQ. The J segment lost 4 bases and the V segment lost 4 bases, leaving 8 bases of the junction unmatched. CDR3 length: 16 residues. A note on this clone: What it binds is not known.

This TCR was sampled from a man between 18 and 29 years old in good health and CMV-seronegative. The specimen was PBMCs. V and J are TRBV5-1 and TRBJ2-3, with TRBD2 identical over 11 bases. In DNA form, the CDR3 reads TGCGCCAGCAGCGGACGGATAGCGGGAGGGCCAGATACGCAGTATTTT. Translation gives CASSGRIAGGPDTQYF.